This entry describes one T cell receptor beta chain. The sample is drawn from a study of blood T cell repertoires in COVID-19. Study-wide context: T cells, B-cell-depleted T cells, or PBMCs supplied cDNA or gDNA.

In the source study's methods: Researchers report that nucleated cell counts were estimated from reference gene primer amplification. Sequencing was performed with immunoSEQ multiplex PCR; in TCRdb, only in-frame clones are kept and a portion is missing. V, J and clone size are taken as reported in that table, and D and trimming were inferred from the DNA itself. The data show 50,000 to 65,000 clones, approximately 86% seen once. This TCR came from a man in his forties or fifties with acute or convalescent COVID-19. The source material was peripheral blood.

The CDR3 DNA reads TGTGCCAGCAGCTTAAACAGGGACCAGCCCCAGCATTTT. It encodes CASSLNRDQPQHF. The chain links TRBV7-3 to TRBJ1-5; a possible D gene is TRBD1 (6 bases). The CDR3 is 13 residues long. V was clipped by 1 base and J by 7 bases, with 8 bases between them. Germline lookup yields CDR1 SGHTA and CDR2 FQGTGA.